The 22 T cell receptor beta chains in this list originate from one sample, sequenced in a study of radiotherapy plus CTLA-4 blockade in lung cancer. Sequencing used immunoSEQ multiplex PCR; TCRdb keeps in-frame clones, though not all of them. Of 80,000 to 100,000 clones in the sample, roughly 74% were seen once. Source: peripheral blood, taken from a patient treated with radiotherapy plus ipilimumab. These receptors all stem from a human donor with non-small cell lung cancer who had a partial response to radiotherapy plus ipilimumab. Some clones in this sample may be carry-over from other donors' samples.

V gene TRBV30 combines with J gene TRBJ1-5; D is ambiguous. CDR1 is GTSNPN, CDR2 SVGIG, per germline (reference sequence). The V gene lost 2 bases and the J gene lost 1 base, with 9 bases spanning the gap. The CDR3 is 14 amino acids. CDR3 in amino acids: CAWSRGTSNQPQHF. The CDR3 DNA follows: TGTGCCTGGAGTCGGGGAACGAGCAATCAGCCCCAGCATTTT.

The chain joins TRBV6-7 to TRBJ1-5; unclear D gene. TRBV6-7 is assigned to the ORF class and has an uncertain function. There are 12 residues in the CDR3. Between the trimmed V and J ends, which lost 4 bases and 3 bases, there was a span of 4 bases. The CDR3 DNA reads TGTGCCAGCAGTTCCCTCAATCAGCCCCAGCATTTT. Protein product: CASSSLNQPQHF.

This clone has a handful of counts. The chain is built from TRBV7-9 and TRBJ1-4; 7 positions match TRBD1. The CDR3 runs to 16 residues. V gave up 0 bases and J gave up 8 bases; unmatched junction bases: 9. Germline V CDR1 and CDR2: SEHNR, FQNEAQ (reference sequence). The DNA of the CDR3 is TGTGCCAGCAGCTTAGCGCAAGGGGGCCGGGGGGAAAAACTGTTTTTT. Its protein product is CASSLAQGGRGEKLFF.

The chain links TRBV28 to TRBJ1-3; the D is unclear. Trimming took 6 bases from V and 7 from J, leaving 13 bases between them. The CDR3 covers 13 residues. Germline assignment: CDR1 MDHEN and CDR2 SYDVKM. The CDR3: CASSQPSGNTIYF. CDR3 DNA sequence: TGTGCCAGCAGCCAACCTTCGGGGAACACCATATATTTT.

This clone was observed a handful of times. In DNA, the CDR3 is TGTGCCATCAGGACTAGCGCGACCTACGAGCAGTACTTC. This codes for CAIRTSATYEQYF. The rearrangement links TRBV10-3 to TRBJ2-7; 8 positions agree with TRBD2. The CDR3 runs 13 residues. After removal of 6 bases from V and 2 bases from J, the junction contained 3 bases not matched to a gene. Per the germline V gene, CDR1 is ENHRY and CDR2 is SYGVKD.

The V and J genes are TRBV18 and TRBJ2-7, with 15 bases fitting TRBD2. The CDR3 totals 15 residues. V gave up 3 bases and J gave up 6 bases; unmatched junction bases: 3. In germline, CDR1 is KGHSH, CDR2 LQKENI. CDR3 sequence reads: CASSPGLAGGPEQYF. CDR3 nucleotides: TGTGCCAGCTCACCGGGACTAGCGGGAGGACCCGAGCAGTACTTC. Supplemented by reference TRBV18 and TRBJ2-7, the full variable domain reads NAGVMQNPRHLVRRRGQEARLRCSPMKGHSHVYWYRQLPEEGLKFMVYLQKENIIDESGMPKERFSAEFPKEGPSILRIQQVVRGDSAAYFCASSPGLAGGPEQYFGPGTRLTVT.

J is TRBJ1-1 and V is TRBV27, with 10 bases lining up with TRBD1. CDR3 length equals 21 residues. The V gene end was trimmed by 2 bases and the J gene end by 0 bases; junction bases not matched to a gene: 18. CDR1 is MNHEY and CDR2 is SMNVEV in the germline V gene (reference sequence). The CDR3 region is CASSLGYGTGVTKRMNTEAFF. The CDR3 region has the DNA TGTGCCAGCAGTTTAGGGTACGGGACAGGGGTGACGAAACGAATGAACACTGAAGCTTTCTTT.

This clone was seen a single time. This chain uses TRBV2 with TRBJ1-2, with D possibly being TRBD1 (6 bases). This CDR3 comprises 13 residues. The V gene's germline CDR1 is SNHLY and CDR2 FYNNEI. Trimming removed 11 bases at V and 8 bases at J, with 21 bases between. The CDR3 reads CAGAGGPWEGYTF. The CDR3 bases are TGTGCCGGGGCGGGGGGGCCCTGGGAGGGCTACACCTTC.

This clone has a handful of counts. The CDR3 loop reads CASSLEEGRNNSPLHF. The CDR3 DNA sequence: TGCGCCAGCAGCTTGGAGGAGGGACGGAATAATTCACCCCTCCACTTT. The chain carries TRBV5-1 and TRBJ1-6; D may be TRBD1 (5 bases). CDR3 length: 16 amino acids. Germline CDR1 reads SGHRS; CDR2 reads YFSETQ. Trimming removed 0 bases at V and 5 bases at J, with 12 bases between.

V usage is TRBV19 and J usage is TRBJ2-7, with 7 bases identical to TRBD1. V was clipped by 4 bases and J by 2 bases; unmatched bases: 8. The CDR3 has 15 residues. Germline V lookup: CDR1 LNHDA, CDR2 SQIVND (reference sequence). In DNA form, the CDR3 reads TGTGCCAGTAGTAAAGGACAGGCCACTACCTACGAGCAGTACTTC. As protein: CASSKGQATTYEQYF.

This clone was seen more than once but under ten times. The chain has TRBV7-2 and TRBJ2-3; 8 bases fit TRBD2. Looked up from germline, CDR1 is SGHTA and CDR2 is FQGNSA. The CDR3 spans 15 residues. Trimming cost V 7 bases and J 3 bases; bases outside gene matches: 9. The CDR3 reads CASTFQAGATDTQYF. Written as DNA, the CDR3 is TGTGCCAGCACTTTCCAAGCGGGGGCGACAGATACGCAGTATTTT. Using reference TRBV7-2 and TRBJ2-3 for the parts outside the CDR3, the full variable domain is GAGVSQSPSNKVTEKGKDVELRCDPISGHTALYWYRQSLGQGLEFLIYFQGNSAPDKSGLPSDRFSAERTGGSVSTLTIQRTQQEDSAVYLCASTFQAGATDTQYFGPGTRLTVL.

The CDR3 region has the DNA TGTGCCAGCAGTGAAGCCTCCGGGACTAGTCGCCACGAGCAGTACTTC. It encodes CASSEASGTSRHEQYF. V gene TRBV6-1 combines with J gene TRBJ2-7; 8 nucleotides match TRBD2. The CDR3 spans 16 residues. CDR1 is MNHNS and CDR2 is SASEGT in the germline V gene. V was pared by 0 bases and J by 5 bases, with 9 bases of the junction left unmatched.

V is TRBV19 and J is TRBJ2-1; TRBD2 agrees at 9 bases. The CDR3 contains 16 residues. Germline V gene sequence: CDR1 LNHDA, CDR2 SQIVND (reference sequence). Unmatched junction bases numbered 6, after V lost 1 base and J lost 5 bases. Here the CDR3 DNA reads TGTGCCAGTAGTATAGGTGGCGGGAGGGCGCACAATGAGCAGTTCTTC. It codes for CASSIGGGRAHNEQFF.

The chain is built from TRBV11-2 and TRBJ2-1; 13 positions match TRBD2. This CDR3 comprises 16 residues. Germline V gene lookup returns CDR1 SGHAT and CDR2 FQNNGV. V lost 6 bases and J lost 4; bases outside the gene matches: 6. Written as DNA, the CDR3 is TGTGCCAGCAGAGAAACTAGCGGGAGGGGGTACAATGAGCAGTTCTTC. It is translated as CASRETSGRGYNEQFF.

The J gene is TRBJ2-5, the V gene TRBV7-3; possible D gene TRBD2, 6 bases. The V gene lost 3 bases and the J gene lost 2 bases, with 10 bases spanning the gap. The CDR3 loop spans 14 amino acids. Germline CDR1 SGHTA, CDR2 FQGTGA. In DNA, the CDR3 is TGTGCCAGCAGCTTCGGCGGGGAACAAGAGACCCAGTACTTC. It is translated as CASSFGGEQETQYF.

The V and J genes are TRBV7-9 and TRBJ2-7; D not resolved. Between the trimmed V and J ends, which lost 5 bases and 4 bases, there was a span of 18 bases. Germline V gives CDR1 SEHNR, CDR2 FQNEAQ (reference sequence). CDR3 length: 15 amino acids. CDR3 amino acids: CASSTVGASAYEQYF. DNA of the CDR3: TGTGCCAGCAGCACGGTGGGCGCCTCCGCTTACGAGCAGTACTTC.

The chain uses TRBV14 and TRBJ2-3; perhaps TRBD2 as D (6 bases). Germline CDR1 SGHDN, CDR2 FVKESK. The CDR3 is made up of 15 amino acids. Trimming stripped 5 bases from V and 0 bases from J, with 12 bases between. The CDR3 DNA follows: TGTGCCAGCAGCTTAAGCGGGTATAGCACAGATACGCAGTATTTT. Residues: CASSLSGYSTDTQYF.

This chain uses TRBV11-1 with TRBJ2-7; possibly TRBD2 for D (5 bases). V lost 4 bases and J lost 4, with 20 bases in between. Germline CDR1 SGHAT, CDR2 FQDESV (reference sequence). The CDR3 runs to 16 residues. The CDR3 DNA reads TGTGCCAGCAGCTCTCTTCTGGGAGCCTTGTTATACGAGCAGTACTTC. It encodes CASSSLLGALLYEQYF.

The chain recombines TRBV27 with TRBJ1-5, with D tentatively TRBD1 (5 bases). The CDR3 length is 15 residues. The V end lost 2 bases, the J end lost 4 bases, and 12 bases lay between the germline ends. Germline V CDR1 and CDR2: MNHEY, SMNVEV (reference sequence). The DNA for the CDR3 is TGTGCCAGCAGTTTACGGCAGGGCCTAAATCAGCCCCAGCATTTT. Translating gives CASSLRQGLNQPQHF.

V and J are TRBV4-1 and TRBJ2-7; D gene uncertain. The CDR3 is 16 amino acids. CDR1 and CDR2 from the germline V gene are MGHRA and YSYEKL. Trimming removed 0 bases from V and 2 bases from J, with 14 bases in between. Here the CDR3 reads CASSQDLSARTYEQYF. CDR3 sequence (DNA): TGCGCCAGCAGCCAAGATCTGTCGGCTAGGACCTACGAGCAGTACTTC.

The CDR3 region is CASSSARGHETQYF. DNA for the CDR3: TGTGCCAGCAGCTCGGCCAGGGGGCATGAGACCCAGTACTTC. This chain links TRBV5-6 with TRBJ2-5; the match to TRBD1 covers 8 bases. Per the germline V gene, CDR1 is SGHDT and CDR2 is YYEEEE. The J segment lost 5 bases and the V segment lost 3 bases, leaving 6 bases of the junction unmatched. The CDR3 runs to 14 residues.

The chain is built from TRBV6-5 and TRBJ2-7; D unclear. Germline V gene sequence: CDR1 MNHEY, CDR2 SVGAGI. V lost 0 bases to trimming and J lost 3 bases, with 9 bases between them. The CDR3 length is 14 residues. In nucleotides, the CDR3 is TGTGCCAGCAGTTACTCGAGCCATCTCTACGAGCAGTACTTC. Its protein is CASSYSSHLYEQYF.